The 11 T cell receptor beta chains below all came from one sample that was sequenced in a study of metastatic and nonmetastatic thyroid tumors. No patient had received any treatment before thyroid surgery. TCRdb re-called the PCR reads through MiXCR. The sample has about 6,400 clones, around 27% seen once. The specimen was adjacent normal tissue. The origin of the receptors is a female donor with papillary thyroid cancer or a benign thyroid nodule (not recorded which). Some clones in this sample may be carry-over from other donors' samples.

By share, this clone counts as medium-sized. The gene calls are TRBV9 and TRBJ1-1; TRBD1 might be the D (5 bases). Germline values: CDR1 SGDLS, CDR2 YYNGEE. The CDR3 totals 15 residues. With 4 bases removed from V and 2 bases from J, the gap between germline ends came to 15 bases. The CDR3 reads CASSPGTSLNTEAFF. The CDR3 region has the DNA TGTGCCAGCAGCCCGGGGACTTCCCTAAACACTGAAGCTTTCTTT.

This sequence joins TRBV20-1 and TRBJ2-7; the D is unclear. V was cut by 3 bases and J by 2 bases, with 5 bases left in between. In germline, CDR1 is DFQATT, CDR2 SNEGSKA (reference sequence). This CDR3 spans 11 amino acids. For the CDR3, the DNA is TGCAGTGCTAGCCCACCCTACGAGCAGTACTTC. It specifies CSASPPYEQYF.

This clone is medium-sized in the sample. The genes are TRBV20-1 and TRBJ2-1; no definite D call. The CDR3 length is 12 residues. Germline assignment: CDR1 DFQATT and CDR2 SNEGSKA (reference sequence). V lost 6 bases, J lost 5 bases, and 11 bases lay in between. CDR3 amino acids: CSAQRPNNEQFF. CDR3 nucleotide sequence: TGCAGTGCACAACGGCCCAACAATGAGCAGTTCTTC.

The CDR3 sequence: CASSPGTSPDHEQFF. The CDR3 region has the DNA TGTGCCAGCAGCCCAGGGACTAGTCCCGATCATGAGCAGTTCTTC. The chain couples TRBV7-8 to TRBJ2-1; 8 bases are a match to TRBD2. The CDR3 consists of 15 residues. The V gene end was trimmed by 5 bases and the J gene end by 8 bases; junction bases not matched to a gene: 11. CDR1 and CDR2 from the germline V gene are SGHVS and FQNEAQ.

This clone counts as medium-sized. This chain links TRBV19 with TRBJ1-4; tentative D call: TRBD1 (6 bases). Trimming removed 4 bases at V and 8 bases at J, with 11 bases between. The CDR3 consists of 13 residues. Per the germline V gene, CDR1 is LNHDA and CDR2 is SQIVND (reference sequence). The CDR3 DNA sequence: TGTGCCAGTAGTAGGACAGCCTTCGAAAAACTGTTTTTT. It is translated as CASSRTAFEKLFF.

The chain joins TRBV4-1 to TRBJ1-1, with 7 bases matching TRBD1. V was clipped by 0 bases and J by 12 bases; unmatched bases: 7. This CDR3 has 13 amino acids. Germline lookup yields CDR1 MGHRA and CDR2 YSYEKL. The CDR3 DNA reads TGCGCCAGCAGCCAAGACAGGGGGATTGGATCTTTCTTT. Translation gives CASSQDRGIGSFF.

This clone occurred a few times. This chain connects TRBV27 to TRBJ1-5; D gene uncertain. CDR1 and CDR2 (germline): MNHEY, SMNVEV (reference sequence). The CDR3 is 14 residues long. The V and J ends lost 5 bases and 4 bases respectively, with 12 bases between them. This chain's CDR3 is CASSPLDQNQPQHF. The DNA for the CDR3 is TGTGCCAGCAGTCCCCTCGACCAAAATCAGCCCCAGCATTTT.

V gene TRBV7-3 combines with J gene TRBJ2-1, with unresolved D. Trimming took off 2 bases at V and 8 bases at J, with 16 bases between the two ends. Per germline, CDR1 SGHTA and CDR2 FQGTGA. The CDR3 runs 15 residues. The CDR3 reads CASSLGYGIGDEQFF. DNA of the CDR3: TGTGCCAGCAGCTTAGGGTATGGGATCGGAGATGAGCAGTTCTTC.

This clone is medium-sized in the sample. This sequence joins TRBV12-3 or TRBV12-4 and TRBJ2-5, with 12 bases that match TRBD2. The CDR3 has 18 amino acids. With 5 bases clipped from V and 4 bases from J, the junction kept 14 bases outside the gene matches. CDR3 nucleotides: TGTGCCAGCAGTCGGAGACTAGCGGGGGTTGATCTAGGAGAGACCCAGTACTTC. It specifies CASSRRLAGVDLGETQYF.

On this clone: The final CDR3 position lacks the conserved phenylalanine or tryptophan, pointing to a likely read error. The DNA is left out, because the CDR3 cannot be placed on it with certainty; the CDR3 is given as TCRdb lists it. The V gene is TRBV6-5, the J gene TRBJ1-5; TRBD1 was called by the table and not checked on the DNA. With termini counted, the CDR3 has 14 amino acids. CDR1 MNHEY and CDR2 SVGAGI come from the germline V gene. The CDR3 protein is CASVFWQGYQPEHI.

Worth noting for this clone: Its ends do not fully match the called genes, so a read error is possible. The chain recombines TRBV7-9 with TRBJ1-1, with TRBD1 as a possible D gene (5 bases). There are 12 residues in the CDR3. CDR1 is SEHNR and CDR2 is FQNEAQ in the germline V gene (reference sequence). CDR3 protein: CAGSFREARAFF. The DNA for the CDR3 is TGTGCCGGCAGCTTCAGGGAAGCAAGAGCTTTCTTT.